This TCR beta chain was observed in a study of identical twins. Findings and limits, study-wide: Invariant MAIT and iNKT cells may have partly biased zero-insertion analyses. While abundant cord blood beta clonotypes carried fewer insertions, memory repertoires showed no such pattern.

MiXCR, applied by TCRdb to the 5' RACE reads, yields one record per CDR3 protein. The sample includes approximately 700,000 distinct CDR3 sequences, 5.5% to 6.5% of them seen just once. Trimming pared 4 bases from V and 2 bases from J, leaving 11 bases between. Germline V CDR1 and CDR2: SGHTA, FQGNSA. The CDR3 is 14 residues long. Notes on this clonotype: The antigen is undetermined.

The receptor comes from a young man in good health. The chain carries TRBV7-2 and TRBJ2-5; the D is unclear. Sequenced input: naive T cells sorted from blood. CDR3 in amino acids: CASSSEVWQETQYF. The CDR3 DNA sequence: TGTGCCAGCAGCTCTGAGGTCTGGCAAGAGACCCAGTACTTC.